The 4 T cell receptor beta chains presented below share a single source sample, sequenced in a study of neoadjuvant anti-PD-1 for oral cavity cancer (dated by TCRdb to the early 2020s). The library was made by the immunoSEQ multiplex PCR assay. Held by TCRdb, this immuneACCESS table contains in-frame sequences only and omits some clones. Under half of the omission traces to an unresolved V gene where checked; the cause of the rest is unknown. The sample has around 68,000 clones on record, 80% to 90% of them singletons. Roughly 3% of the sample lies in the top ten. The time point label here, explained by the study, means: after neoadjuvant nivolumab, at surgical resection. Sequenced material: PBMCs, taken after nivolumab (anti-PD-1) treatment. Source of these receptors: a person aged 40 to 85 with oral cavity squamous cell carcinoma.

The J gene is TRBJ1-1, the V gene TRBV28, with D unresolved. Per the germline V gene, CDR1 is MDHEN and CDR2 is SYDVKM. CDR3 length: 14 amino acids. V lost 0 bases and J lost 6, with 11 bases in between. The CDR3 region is CASSLWERGPEAFF. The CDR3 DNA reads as TGTGCCAGCAGTTTATGGGAGAGAGGGCCTGAAGCTTTCTTT.

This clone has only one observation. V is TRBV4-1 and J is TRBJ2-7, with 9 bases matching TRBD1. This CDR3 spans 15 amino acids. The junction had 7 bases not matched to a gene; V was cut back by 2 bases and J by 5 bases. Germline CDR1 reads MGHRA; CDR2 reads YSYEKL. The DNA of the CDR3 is TGCGCCAGCAGCCAAACCGGGACAGGGAAGGACGAGCAGTACTTC. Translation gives CASSQTGTGKDEQYF.

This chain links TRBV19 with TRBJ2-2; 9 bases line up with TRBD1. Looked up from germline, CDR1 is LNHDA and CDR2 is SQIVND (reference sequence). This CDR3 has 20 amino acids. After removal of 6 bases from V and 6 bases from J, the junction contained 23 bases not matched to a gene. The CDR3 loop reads CASSLYGTGTGVWGAGELFF. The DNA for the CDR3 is TGTGCCAGTAGCCTATACGGGACAGGGACGGGGGTTTGGGGCGCCGGGGAGCTGTTTTTT.

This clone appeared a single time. CDR3 loop: CASSLKAVIPYNEQFF. The DNA for the CDR3 is TGCGCCAGCAGCCTAAAGGCGGTAATACCCTACAATGAGCAGTTCTTC. The V call is TRBV4-1, the J call TRBJ2-1; D gene ambiguous. Germline V gene lookup returns CDR1 MGHRA and CDR2 YSYEKL. V was pared by 4 bases and J by 2 bases, with 15 bases between. The CDR3 length is 16 residues.